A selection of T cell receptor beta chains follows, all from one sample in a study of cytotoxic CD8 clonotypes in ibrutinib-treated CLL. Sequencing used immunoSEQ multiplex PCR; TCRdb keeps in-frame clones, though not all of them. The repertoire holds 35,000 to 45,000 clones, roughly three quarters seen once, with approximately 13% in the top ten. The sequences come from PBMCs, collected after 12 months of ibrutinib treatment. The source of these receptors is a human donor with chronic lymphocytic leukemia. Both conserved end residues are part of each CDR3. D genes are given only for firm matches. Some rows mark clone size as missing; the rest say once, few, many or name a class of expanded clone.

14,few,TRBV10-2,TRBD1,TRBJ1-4,CASRIQGSGEKLFF,TGCGCCAGCAGGATACAGGGGTCGGGTGAAAAACTGTTTTTT
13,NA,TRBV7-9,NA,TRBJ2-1,CASSLGLDNEQFF,TGTGCCAGCAGCTTAGGGCTAGACAATGAGCAGTTCTTC
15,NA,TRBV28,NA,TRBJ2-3,CASSTTSDNTDTQYF,TGTGCCAGCAGTACCACTAGTGACAACACAGATACGCAGTATTTT
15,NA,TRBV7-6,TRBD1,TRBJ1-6,CASSLDRGGNSPLHF,TGTGCCAGCAGCTTAGACAGGGGTGGTAATTCACCCCTCCACTTT
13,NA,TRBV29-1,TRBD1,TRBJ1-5,CSVGDRVGQPQHF,TGCAGCGTAGGAGACAGGGTTGGTCAGCCCCAGCATTTT
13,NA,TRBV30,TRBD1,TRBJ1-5,CAWSRDSNQPQHF,TGTGCCTGGAGTAGGGACAGTAATCAGCCCCAGCATTTT
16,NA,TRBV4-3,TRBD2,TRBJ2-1,CASSRGPGLAGVEQFF,TGCGCCAGCAGCCGGGGGCCGGGACTAGCGGGAGTTGAGCAGTTCTTC
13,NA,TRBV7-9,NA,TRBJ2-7,CASSPADIDEQYF,TGTGCCAGCAGCCCCGCGGACATAGACGAGCAGTACTTC
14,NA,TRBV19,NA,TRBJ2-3,CASSKGQGTDTQYF,TGTGCCAGTAGTAAGGGCCAGGGTACAGATACGCAGTATTTT
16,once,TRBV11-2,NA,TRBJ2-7,CASSREGPGTTYEQYF,TGTGCCAGCAGCCGAGAGGGACCAGGGACCACCTACGAGCAGTACTTC
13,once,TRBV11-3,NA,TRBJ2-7,CASSLVQGAEQYF,TGTGCCAGCAGCCTCGTCCAGGGAGCAGAGCAGTACTTC
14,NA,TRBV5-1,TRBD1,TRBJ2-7,CASSRDSRSDEQYF,TGCGCCAGCAGCAGGGACAGCCGGTCGGACGAGCAGTACTTC
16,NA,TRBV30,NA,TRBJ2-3,CAWSAAGRGNTDTQYF,TGTGCCTGGAGTGCGGCGGGGCGGGGCAACACAGATACGCAGTATTTT
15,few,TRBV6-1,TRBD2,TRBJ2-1,CASSVTSGSYNEQFF,TGTGCCAGCAGTGTGACTAGCGGGAGCTACAATGAGCAGTTCTTC
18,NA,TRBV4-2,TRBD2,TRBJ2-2,CASSQGGVAGLNTGELFF,TGTGCCAGCAGCCAAGGGGGAGTAGCGGGACTTAACACCGGGGAGCTGTTTTTT
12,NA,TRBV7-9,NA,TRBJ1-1,CASSSAAREAFF,TGTGCCAGCAGCTCGGCAGCACGTGAAGCTTTCTTT
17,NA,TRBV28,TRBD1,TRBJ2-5,CASSLYVGQGRVATQYF,TGTGCCAGCAGTTTATACGTGGGACAGGGTAGGGTGGCGACCCAGTACTTC
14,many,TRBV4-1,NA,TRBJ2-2,CASGSPWGTGELFF,TGCGCCAGCGGCTCCCCTTGGGGCACCGGGGAGCTGTTTTTT
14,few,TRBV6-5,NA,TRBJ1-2,CASSYGWGSYGYTF,TGTGCCAGCAGTTACGGGTGGGGGAGCTATGGCTACACCTTC
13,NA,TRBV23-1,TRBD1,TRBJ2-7,CASTRDSLHEQYF,TGCGCCAGCACTCGGGACAGTCTCCACGAGCAGTACTTC
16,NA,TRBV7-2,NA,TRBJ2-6,CASSLGVGPGANVLTF,TGTGCCAGCAGCTTAGGGGTCGGGCCTGGGGCCAACGTCCTGACTTTC
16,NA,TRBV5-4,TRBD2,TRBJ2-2,CASSPLSGRPTGELFF,TGTGCCAGCAGCCCCCTGAGCGGGAGACCCACCGGGGAGCTGTTTTTT
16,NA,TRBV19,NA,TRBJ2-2,CASSERDRLDAGELFF,TGTGCCAGTAGTGAGCGGGACAGATTGGACGCCGGGGAGCTGTTTTTT
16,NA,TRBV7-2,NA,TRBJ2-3,CASSPNWFPITDTQYF,TGTGCCAGCAGCCCGAATTGGTTTCCCATCACAGATACGCAGTATTTT
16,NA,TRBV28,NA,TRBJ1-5,CASSHGQGGGYQPQHF,TGTGCCAGCAGTCACGGACAAGGGGGGGGTTATCAGCCCCAGCATTTT
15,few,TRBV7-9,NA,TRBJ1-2,CASSLEARGNYGYTF,TGTGCCAGCAGCTTAGAGGCCAGGGGAAACTATGGCTACACCTTC
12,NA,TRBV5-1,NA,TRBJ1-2,CASSLEGEGYTF,TGCGCCAGCAGCTTGGAAGGGGAGGGCTACACCTTC
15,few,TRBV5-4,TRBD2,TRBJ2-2,CASSWTSGNTGELFF,TGTGCCAGCAGCTGGACTAGCGGGAACACCGGGGAGCTGTTTTTT
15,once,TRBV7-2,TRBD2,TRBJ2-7,CASSSPPGGPHEQYF,TGTGCCAGCAGCTCGCCCCCGGGAGGGCCCCACGAGCAGTACTTC
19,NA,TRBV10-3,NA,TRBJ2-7,CAISESQELTSSFSYEQYF,TGTGCCATCAGTGAGTCACAGGAGCTTACTTCTTCGTTTTCCTACGAGCAGTACTTC
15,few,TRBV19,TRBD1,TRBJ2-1,CASSIGTGIYNEQFF,TGTGCCAGTAGTATAGGGACAGGGATTTACAATGAGCAGTTCTTC
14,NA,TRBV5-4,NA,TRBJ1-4,CASSLGPDNEKLFF,TGTGCCAGCAGCCTCGGACCCGATAATGAAAAACTGTTTTTT
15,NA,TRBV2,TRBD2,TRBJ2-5,CASSLGAGRVETQYF,TGTGCCAGCAGTCTAGGAGCGGGACGGGTAGAGACCCAGTACTTC
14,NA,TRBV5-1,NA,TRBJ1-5,CASIARVQRQPQHF,TGCGCCAGCATCGCTAGGGTACAGCGGCAGCCCCAGCATTTT
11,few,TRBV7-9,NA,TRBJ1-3,CVVDSGNTIYF,TGTGTTGTCGACAGTGGAAACACCATATATTTT
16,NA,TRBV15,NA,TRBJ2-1,CATSRELGSSYNEQFF,TGTGCCACCAGCAGAGAGCTAGGTAGCTCCTACAATGAGCAGTTCTTC
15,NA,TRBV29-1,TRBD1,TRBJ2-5,CSVELAQGWGETQYF,TGCAGCGTTGAACTGGCACAGGGGTGGGGAGAGACCCAGTACTTC
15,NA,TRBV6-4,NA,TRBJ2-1,CASSDSLATYNEQFF,TGTGCCAGCAGTGACTCGCTAGCTACATACAATGAGCAGTTCTTC
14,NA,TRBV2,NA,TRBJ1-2,CASSMGEGASGYTF,TGTGCCAGCAGTATGGGCGAAGGGGCGAGCGGCTACACCTTC
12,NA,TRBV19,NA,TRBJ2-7,CASSMGLSEQYF,TGTGCCAGTAGTATGGGCCTTTCCGAGCAGTACTTC
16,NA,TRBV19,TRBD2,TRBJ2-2,CASSISELAGAGELFF,TGTGCCAGTAGTATTAGCGAACTAGCGGGAGCCGGGGAGCTGTTTTTT
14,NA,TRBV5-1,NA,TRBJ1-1,CASSFGQRATEAFF,TGCGCCAGCAGCTTCGGACAGCGAGCAACTGAAGCTTTCTTT
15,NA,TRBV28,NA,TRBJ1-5,CASSLLIGSNQPQHF,TGTGCCAGCAGTTTATTGATAGGGAGCAATCAGCCCCAGCATTTT
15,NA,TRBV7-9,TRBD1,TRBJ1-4,CASSTGTGGREKLFF,TGTGCCAGCAGCACCGGGACAGGGGGCCGAGAAAAACTGTTTTTT
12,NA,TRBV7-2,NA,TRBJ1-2,CASSLECCGYTF,TGTGCCAGCAGCTTAGAGTGTTGTGGCTACACCTTC
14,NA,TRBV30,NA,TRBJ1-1,CAWKGPIWATEAFF,TGTGCCTGGAAGGGCCCGATCTGGGCCACTGAAGCTTTCTTT
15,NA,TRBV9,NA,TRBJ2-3,CASSPRSGWGDTQYF,TGTGCCAGCAGCCCCCGCAGCGGGTGGGGAGATACGCAGTATTTT
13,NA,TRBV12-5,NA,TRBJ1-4,CASGQGRNEKLFF,TGTGCTAGTGGACAGGGCCGTAATGAAAAACTGTTTTTT
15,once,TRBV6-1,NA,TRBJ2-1,CASSDQQGLWYEQFF,TGTGCCAGCAGTGATCAACAGGGTCTATGGTATGAGCAGTTCTTC
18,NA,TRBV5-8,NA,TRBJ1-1,CASRPLDLGSTMNTEAFF,TGTGCCAGCCGGCCCCTCGACTTGGGCAGCACCATGAACACTGAAGCTTTCTTT
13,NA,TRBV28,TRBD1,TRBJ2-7,CASSSGQTYEQYF,TGTGCCAGCAGTTCGGGACAGACCTACGAGCAGTACTTC
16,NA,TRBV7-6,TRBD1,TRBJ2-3,CASSPQTGGATDTQYF,TGTGCCAGCAGCCCCCAGACAGGGGGCGCGACAGATACGCAGTATTTT